This TCR beta chain was recorded in a study of cytomegalovirus exposure and HLA in healthy donors. The PCR was carried out with 60 Vbeta primers and 13 Jbeta primers. This table comes from immunoSEQ multiplex PCR, and its TCRdb copy is limited to in-frame clones, with some not included. Among 100,000 to 150,000 clones listed, 73% were seen once. The germline V gene encodes CDR1 MNHEY and CDR2 SVGAGI. Trimming removed 4 bases at V and 7 bases at J, with 11 bases between. The CDR3 is 14 amino acids. The sequence came from a man aged 60 to 75 in good health and CMV-seropositive. The chain is built from TRBV6-5 and TRBJ1-6; tentatively, D is TRBD1 (6 bases). Sequenced input: PBMCs. CDR3 sequence: CASSWRGQNSPLHF. CDR3 nucleotides: TGTGCCAGCAGTTGGCGGGGGCAGAATTCACCCCTCCACTTT.